This T cell receptor (beta chain) was recovered during a study of T cell repertoires in cytomegalovirus infection. Study-level background: Selected CMV epitopes included recently identified HLA-C-restricted ones as well as well-studied HLA-B-restricted ones. Evidence of both CMV infection and a matching HLA type came from public TCR beta signatures.

This clonotype has ten or more counts. The antigen remains unidentified. TCRdb processed the reads anew with MiXCR; each CDR3 protein has one entry. Of over 45,000 distinct CDR3 sequences in the sample, around 21% were seen once. Findings and limits, study-wide: Predominance within the ex vivo response was attributable to HLA-C-restricted CMV-specific TCR beta clonotypes.

The CDR3 covers 17 residues. CDR1 and CDR2 (germline): SGHNT, YYREEE (reference sequence). V shed 0 bases and J shed 0 bases, with 12 bases lying between them. This TCR came from a human donor in good health (CMV status not recorded). Some clones in this sample may be carry-over from other donors' samples. The chain carries TRBV5-4 and TRBJ1-4, with TRBD1 as a possible D gene (5 bases). The source was CD8+ T cells from cultured PBMCs, collected from culture after CMV antigen stimulation. The CDR3 is CASSLGGTAATNEKLFF. The CDR3 nucleotides are TGTGCCAGCAGCTTGGGGGGCACAGCCGCAACTAATGAAAAACTGTTTTTT. Full variable domain (rest looked up from reference TRBV5-4 and TRBJ1-4): ETGVTQSPTHLIKTRGQQVTLRCSSQSGHNTVSWYQQALGQGPQFIFQYYREEENGRGNFPPRFSGLQFPNYSSELNVNALELDDSALYLCASSLGGTAATNEKLFFGSGTQLSVL.